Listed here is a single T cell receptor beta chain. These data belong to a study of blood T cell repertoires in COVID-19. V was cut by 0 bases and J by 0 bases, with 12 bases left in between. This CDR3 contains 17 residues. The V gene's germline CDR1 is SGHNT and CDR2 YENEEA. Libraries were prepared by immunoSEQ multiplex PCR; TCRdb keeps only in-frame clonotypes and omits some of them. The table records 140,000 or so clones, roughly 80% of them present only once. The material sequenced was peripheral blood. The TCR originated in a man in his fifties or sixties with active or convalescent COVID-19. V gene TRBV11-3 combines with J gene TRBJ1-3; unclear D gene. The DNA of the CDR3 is TGTGCCAGCAGCTTAGATGGAGGCAGGAGCTCTGGAAACACCATATATTTT. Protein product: CASSLDGGRSSGNTIYF.